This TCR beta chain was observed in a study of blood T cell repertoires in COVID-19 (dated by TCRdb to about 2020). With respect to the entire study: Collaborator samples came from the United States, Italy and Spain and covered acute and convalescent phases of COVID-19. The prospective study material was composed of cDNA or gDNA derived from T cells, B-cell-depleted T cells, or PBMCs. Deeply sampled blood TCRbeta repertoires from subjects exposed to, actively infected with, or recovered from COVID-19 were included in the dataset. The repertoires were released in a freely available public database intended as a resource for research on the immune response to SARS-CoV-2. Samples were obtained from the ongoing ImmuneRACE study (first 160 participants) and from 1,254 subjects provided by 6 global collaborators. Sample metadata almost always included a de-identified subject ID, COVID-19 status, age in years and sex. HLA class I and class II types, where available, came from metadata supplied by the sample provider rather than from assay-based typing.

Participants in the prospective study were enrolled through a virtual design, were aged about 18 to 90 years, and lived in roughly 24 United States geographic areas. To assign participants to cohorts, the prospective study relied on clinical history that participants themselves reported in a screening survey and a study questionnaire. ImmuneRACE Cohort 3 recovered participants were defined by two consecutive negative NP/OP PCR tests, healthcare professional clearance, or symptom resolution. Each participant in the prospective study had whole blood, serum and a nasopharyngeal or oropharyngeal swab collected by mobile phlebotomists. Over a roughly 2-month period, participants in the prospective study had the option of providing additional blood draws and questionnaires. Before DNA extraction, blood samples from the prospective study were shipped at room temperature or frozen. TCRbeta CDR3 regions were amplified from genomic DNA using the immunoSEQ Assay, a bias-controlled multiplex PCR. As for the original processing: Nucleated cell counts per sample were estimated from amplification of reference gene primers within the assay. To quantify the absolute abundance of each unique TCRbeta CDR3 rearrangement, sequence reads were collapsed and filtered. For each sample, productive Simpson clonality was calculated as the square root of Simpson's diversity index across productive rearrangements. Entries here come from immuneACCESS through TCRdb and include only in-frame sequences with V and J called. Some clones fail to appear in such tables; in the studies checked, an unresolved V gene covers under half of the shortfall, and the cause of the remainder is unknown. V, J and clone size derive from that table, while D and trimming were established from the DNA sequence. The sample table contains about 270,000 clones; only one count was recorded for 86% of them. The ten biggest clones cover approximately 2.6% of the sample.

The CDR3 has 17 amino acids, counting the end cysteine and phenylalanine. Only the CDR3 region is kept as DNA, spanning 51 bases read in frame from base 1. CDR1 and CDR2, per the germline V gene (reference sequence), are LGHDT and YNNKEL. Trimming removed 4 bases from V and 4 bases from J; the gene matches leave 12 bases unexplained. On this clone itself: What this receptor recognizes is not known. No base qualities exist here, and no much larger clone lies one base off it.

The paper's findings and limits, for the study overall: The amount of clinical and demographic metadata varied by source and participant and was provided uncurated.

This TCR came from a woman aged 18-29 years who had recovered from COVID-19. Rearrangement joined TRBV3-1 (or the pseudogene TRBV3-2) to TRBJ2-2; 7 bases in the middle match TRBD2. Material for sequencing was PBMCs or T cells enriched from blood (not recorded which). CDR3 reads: CASSRPGGGIFTGELFF. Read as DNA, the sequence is TGTGCCAGCAGCCGTCCCGGCGGGGGAATATTCACCGGGGAGCTGTTTTTT.